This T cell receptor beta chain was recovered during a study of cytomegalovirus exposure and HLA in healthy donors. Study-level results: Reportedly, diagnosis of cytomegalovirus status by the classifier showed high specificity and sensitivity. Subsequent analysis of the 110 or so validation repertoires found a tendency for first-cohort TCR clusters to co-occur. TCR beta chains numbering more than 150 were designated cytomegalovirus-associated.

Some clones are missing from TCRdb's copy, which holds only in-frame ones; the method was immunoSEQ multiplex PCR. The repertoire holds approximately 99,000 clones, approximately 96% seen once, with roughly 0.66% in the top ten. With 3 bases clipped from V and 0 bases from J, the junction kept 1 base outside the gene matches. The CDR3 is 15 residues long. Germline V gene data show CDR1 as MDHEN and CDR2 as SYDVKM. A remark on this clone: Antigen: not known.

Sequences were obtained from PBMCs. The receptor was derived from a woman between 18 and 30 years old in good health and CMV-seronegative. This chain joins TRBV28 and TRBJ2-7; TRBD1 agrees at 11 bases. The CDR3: CASSFGTGGSYEQYF. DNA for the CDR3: TGTGCCAGCAGTTTCGGGACAGGGGGCTCCTACGAGCAGTACTTC.